The sequence of this TCR beta chain was determined in a study of blood T cell repertoires in COVID-19. Here immunoSEQ multiplex PCR was the method, and the copy in TCRdb shows in-frame clones only, minus some. The table has roughly 290,000 clones, around nine tenths seen once. The CDR3 is 15 amino acids. V was pared by 5 bases and J by 0 bases, with 14 bases between. Germline CDR1 and CDR2: SGHKS and YYEKEE (reference sequence). Sequenced sample: PBMCs or T cells enriched from blood (not recorded which). This TCR was sampled from a woman aged 40 to 50 who had recovered from COVID-19. The chain combines TRBV5-5 with TRBJ1-1, with D perhaps matching TRBD1 (6 bases). The CDR3 loop is CASRSAGAMNTEAFF. Here the CDR3 DNA reads TGTGCCAGCAGATCAGCAGGGGCAATGAACACTGAAGCTTTCTTT. The whole variable domain, remainder taken from reference TRBV5-5 and TRBJ1-1, is DAGVTQSPTHLIKTRGQQVTLRCSPISGHKSVSWYQQVLGQGPQFIFQYYEKEERGRGNFPDRFSARQFPNYSSELNVNALLLGDSALYLCASRSAGAMNTEAFFGQGTRLTVV.